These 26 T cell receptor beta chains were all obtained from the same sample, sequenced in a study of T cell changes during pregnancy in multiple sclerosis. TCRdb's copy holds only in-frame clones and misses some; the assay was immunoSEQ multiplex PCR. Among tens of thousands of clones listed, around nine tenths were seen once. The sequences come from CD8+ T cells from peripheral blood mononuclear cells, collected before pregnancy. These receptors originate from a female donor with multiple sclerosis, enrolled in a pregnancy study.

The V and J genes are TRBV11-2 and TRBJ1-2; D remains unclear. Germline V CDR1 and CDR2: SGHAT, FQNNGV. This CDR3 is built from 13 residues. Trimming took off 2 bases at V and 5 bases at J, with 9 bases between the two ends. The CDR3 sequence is CASSLKSEYGYTF. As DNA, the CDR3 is TGTGCCAGCAGCTTAAAATCCGAGTATGGCTACACCTTC.

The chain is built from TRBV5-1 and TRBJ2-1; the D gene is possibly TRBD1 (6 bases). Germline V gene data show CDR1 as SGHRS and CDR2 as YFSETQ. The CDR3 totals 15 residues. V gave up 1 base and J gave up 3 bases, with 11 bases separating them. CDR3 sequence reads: CASSLSRTDYNEQFF. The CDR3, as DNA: TGCGCCAGCAGCTTGTCGCGGACAGACTACAATGAGCAGTTCTTC.

CDR3 in DNA: TGTGCCAGCAGCCTGGGGACATCTGGGAGCTATGGCTACACCTTC. Translating gives CASSLGTSGSYGYTF. This sequence joins TRBV7-8 and TRBJ1-2, with D perhaps TRBD1 (6 bases). Germline V gene lookup returns CDR1 SGHVS and CDR2 FQNEAQ. The V and J ends lost 5 bases and 4 bases respectively, with 17 bases between them. The CDR3 extends over 15 amino acids.

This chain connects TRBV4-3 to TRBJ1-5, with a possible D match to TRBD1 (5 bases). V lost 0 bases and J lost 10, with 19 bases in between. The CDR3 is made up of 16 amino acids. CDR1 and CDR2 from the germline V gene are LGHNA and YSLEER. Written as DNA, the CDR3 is TGCGCCAGCAGCCAAGATAGCGTGGGGGGAGTTGAACCCCAGCATTTT. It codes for CASSQDSVGGVEPQHF.

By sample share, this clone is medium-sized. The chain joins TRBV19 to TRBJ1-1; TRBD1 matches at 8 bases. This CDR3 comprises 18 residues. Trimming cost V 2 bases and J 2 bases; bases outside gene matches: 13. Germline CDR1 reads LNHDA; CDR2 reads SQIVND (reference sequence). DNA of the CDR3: TGTGCCAGTAGTATAAGTTTTTGGTTCGGACAGGGCAACACTGAAGCTTTCTTT. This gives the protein CASSISFWFGQGNTEAFF.

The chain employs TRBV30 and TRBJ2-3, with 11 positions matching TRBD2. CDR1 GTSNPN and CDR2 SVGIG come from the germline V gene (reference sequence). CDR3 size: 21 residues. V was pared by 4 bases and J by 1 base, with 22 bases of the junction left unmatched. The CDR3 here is CAWKLTGTGSGGAGGTDTQYF. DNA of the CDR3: TGTGCCTGGAAGTTAACAGGTACGGGTAGCGGGGGGGCCGGGGGCACAGATACGCAGTATTTT.

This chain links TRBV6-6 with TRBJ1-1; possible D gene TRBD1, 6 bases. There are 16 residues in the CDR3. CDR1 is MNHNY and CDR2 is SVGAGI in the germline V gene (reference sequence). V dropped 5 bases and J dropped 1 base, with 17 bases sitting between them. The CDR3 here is CASSNPLLDRNTEAFF. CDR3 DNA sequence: TGTGCCAGCAGTAACCCCTTGTTGGACAGGAACACTGAAGCTTTCTTT.

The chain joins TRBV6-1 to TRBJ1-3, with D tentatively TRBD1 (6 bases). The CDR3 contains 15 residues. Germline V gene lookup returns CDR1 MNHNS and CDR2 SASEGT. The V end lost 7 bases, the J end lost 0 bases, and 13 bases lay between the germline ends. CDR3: CASMWTALSGNTIYF. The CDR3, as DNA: TGTGCCAGCATGTGGACAGCACTCTCTGGAAACACCATATATTTT.

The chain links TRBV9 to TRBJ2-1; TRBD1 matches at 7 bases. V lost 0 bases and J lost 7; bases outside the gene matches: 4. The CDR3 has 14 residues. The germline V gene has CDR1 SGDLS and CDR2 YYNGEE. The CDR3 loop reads CASSVAGTDNEQFF. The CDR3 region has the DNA TGTGCCAGCAGCGTAGCGGGGACAGATAATGAGCAGTTCTTC.

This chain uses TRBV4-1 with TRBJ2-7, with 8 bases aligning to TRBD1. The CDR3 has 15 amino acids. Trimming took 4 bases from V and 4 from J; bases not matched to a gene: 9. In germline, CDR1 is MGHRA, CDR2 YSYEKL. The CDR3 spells CASSPAGQGGYEQYF. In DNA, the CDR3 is TGCGCCAGCAGCCCAGCAGGACAGGGTGGGTACGAGCAGTACTTC.

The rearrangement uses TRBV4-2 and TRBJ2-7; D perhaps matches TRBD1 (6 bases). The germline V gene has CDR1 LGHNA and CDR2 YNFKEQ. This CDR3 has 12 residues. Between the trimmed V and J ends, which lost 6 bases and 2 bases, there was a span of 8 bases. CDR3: CASSTGTYEQYF. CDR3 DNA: TGTGCCAGCAGTACAGGGACCTACGAGCAGTACTTC.

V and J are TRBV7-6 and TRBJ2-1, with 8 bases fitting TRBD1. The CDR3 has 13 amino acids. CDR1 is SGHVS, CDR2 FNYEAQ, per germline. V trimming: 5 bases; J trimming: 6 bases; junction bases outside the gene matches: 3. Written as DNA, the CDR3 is TGTGCCAGCAGCCAAACAGGGGGCAATGAGCAGTTCTTC. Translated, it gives CASSQTGGNEQFF.

This CDR3 is CASSLAGNQPQHF. The DNA of the CDR3 is TGTGCCAGCAGCTTGGCAGGCAATCAGCCCCAGCATTTT. This rearrangement joins TRBV5-5 to TRBJ1-5; D call uncertain. V dropped 0 bases and J dropped 2 bases, with 3 bases sitting between them. The CDR3 runs to 13 residues. From germline, CDR1 is SGHKS and CDR2 YYEKEE (reference sequence). The complete variable domain, with remaining parts taken from reference TRBV5-5 and TRBJ1-5, reads DAGVTQSPTHLIKTRGQQVTLRCSPISGHKSVSWYQQVLGQGPQFIFQYYEKEERGRGNFPDRFSARQFPNYSSELNVNALLLGDSALYLCASSLAGNQPQHFGDGTRLSIL.

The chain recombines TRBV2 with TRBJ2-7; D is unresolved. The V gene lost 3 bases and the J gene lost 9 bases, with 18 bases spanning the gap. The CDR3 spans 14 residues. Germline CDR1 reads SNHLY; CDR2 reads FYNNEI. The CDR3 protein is CASSDYATRSAQYF. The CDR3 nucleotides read TGTGCCAGCAGTGATTATGCTACCCGGAGCGCGCAGTACTTC.

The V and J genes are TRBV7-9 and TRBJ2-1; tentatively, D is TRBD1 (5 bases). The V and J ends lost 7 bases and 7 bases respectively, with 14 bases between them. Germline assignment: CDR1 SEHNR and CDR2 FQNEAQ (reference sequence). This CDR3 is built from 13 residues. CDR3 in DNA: TGTGCCAGCATAGGGGAAAACATGAATGAGCAGTTCTTC. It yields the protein CASIGENMNEQFF.

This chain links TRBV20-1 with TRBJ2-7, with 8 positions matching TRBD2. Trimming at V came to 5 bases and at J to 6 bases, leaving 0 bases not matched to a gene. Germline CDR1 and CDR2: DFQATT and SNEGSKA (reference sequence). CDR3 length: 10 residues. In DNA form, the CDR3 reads TGCAGTGCTCGGGGGGGCGAGCAGTACTTC. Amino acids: CSARGGEQYF.

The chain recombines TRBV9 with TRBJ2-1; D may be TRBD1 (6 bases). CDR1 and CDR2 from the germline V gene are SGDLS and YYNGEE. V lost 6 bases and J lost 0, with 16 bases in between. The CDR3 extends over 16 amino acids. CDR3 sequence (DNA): TGTGCCAGCACCTCAGGGGAGACGAGCTCCTACAATGAGCAGTTCTTC. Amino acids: CASTSGETSSYNEQFF.

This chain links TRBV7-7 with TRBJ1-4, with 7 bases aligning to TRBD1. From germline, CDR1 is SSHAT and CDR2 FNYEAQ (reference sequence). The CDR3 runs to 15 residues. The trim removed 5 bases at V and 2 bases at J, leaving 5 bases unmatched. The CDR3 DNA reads TGTGCCAGCAGCAGAGAGGGGGCGACTAATGAAAAACTGTTTTTT. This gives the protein CASSREGATNEKLFF.

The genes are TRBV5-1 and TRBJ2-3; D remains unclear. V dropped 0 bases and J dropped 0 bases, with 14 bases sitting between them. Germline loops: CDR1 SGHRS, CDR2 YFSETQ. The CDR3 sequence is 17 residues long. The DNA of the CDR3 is TGCGCCAGCAGCTTGGTTCCCCCTCGACACAGCACAGATACGCAGTATTTT. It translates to CASSLVPPRHSTDTQYF.

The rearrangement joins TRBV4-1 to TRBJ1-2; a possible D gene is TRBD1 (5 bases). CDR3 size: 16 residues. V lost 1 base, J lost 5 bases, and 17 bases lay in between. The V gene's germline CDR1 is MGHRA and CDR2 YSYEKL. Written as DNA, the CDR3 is TGCGCCAGCAGCCAAGGGGAAGGGGCGGTATTGTATGGCTACACCTTC. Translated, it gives CASSQGEGAVLYGYTF.

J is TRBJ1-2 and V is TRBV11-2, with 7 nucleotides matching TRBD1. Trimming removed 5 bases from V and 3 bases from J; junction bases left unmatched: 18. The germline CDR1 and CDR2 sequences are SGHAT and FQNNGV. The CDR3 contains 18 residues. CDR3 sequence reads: CASSQGVGQGMVYYGYTF. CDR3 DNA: TGTGCCAGCAGCCAGGGGGTTGGGCAGGGGATGGTCTACTATGGCTACACCTTC.

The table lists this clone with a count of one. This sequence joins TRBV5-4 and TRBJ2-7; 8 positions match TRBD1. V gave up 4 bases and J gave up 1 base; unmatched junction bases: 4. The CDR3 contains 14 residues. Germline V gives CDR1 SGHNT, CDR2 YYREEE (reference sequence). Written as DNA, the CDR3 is TGTGCCAGCAGCCTGGGACAGGCTTCCTACGAGCAGTACTTC. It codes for CASSLGQASYEQYF.

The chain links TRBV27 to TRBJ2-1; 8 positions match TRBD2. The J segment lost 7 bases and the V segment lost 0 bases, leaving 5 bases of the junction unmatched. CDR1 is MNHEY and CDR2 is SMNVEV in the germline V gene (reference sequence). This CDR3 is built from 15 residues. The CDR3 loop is CASSLSGGAGNEQFF. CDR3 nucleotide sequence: TGTGCCAGCAGTTTATCCGGGGGGGCCGGTAATGAGCAGTTCTTC.

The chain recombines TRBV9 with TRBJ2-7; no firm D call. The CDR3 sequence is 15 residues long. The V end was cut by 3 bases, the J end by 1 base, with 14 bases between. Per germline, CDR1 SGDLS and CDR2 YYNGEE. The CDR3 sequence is CASSAEPGPSYEQYF. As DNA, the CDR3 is TGTGCCAGCAGCGCTGAACCTGGGCCTTCCTACGAGCAGTACTTC.

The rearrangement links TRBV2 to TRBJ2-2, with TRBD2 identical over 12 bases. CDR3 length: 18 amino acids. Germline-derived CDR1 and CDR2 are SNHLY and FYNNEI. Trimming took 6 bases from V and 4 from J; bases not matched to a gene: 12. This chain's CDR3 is CASRAALAGGRFTGELFF. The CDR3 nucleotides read TGTGCCAGCAGGGCAGCCCTAGCGGGGGGGCGGTTCACCGGGGAGCTGTTTTTT.

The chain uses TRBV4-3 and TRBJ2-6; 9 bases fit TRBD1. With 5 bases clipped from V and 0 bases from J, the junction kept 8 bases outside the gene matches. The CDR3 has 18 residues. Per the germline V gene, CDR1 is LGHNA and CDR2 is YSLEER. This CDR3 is CASSSPGQGNSGANVLTF. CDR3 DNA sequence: TGCGCCAGCAGCTCGCCGGGACAGGGTAACTCTGGGGCCAACGTCCTGACTTTC.